Below, 5 T cell receptor beta chains from the same sample are listed, as sequenced in a study of shared clonotypes between healthy human individuals. In the naive CD8 group, cells lacked CD45RO and were positively selected for CCR7, so terminally differentiated effector memory CD45RA+ cells were left out. Libraries were prepared by immunoSEQ multiplex PCR; TCRdb keeps only in-frame clonotypes and omits some of them. Counted here are 1.5 million to 2.5 million clones, about 95% occurring once; the ten biggest clones make up roughly 1.2%. Sequencing was done on a sample of naive CD8+ T cells sorted from blood. All receptors come from a man between 18 and 29 years old in good health.

Note on this clone: Within the sample, other DNA sequences also encode this same CDR3. V usage is TRBV4-1 and J usage is TRBJ1-1, with D unresolved. The CDR3 has 13 residues. Trimming pared 1 base from V and 2 bases from J, leaving 5 bases between. Looked up from germline, CDR1 is MGHRA and CDR2 is YSYEKL. CDR3 coding DNA: TGCGCCAGCAGCCAAGTGGGTAACACTGAAGCTTTCTTT. This gives the protein CASSQVGNTEAFF.

Comments on this clone: Other DNA sequences in this specimen translate into the identical CDR3. The chain joins TRBV19 to TRBJ1-4; D is ambiguous. Germline CDR1 is LNHDA and CDR2 is SQIVND (reference sequence). The CDR3 totals 13 residues. V was pared by 8 bases and J by 5 bases, with 12 bases between. CDR3 in amino acids: CASSDGINEKLFF. CDR3 DNA sequence: TGTGCCAGTTCCGACGGAATCAATGAAAAACTGTTTTTT.

The J gene is TRBJ1-4, the V gene TRBV7-9, with 7 bases lining up with TRBD1. After removal of 5 bases from V and 0 bases from J, the junction contained 9 bases not matched to a gene. Per germline, CDR1 SEHNR and CDR2 FQNEAQ (reference sequence). CDR3 size: 17 residues. In DNA, the CDR3 is TGTGCCAGCAGCCGCCCGGCAGGGGGAGCAACTAATGAAAAACTGTTTTTT. Its translation is CASSRPAGGATNEKLFF. Filled out from reference TRBV7-9 and TRBJ1-4, the complete variable domain reads DTGVSQNPRHKITKRGQNVTFRCDPISEHNRLYWYRQTLGQGPEFLTYFQNEAQLEKSRLLSDRFSAERPKGSFSTLEIQRTEQGDSAMYLCASSRPAGGATNEKLFFGSGTQLSVL.

A few counts support this clone. Other DNA sequences in this sample translate to the same CDR3. The chain combines TRBV11-2 with TRBJ1-1, with D unresolved. From germline, CDR1 is SGHAT and CDR2 FQNNGV. Trimming stripped 3 bases from V and 0 bases from J, with 5 bases between. CDR3 length: 13 amino acids. CDR3 protein: CASSLGMNTEAFF. For the CDR3, the DNA is TGTGCCAGCAGCTTGGGGATGAACACTGAAGCTTTCTTT. Complete variable domain (other parts from reference TRBV11-2 and TRBJ1-1): EAGVAQSPRYKIIEKRQSVAFWCNPISGHATLYWYQQILGQGPKLLIQFQNNGVVDDSQLPKDRFSAERLKGVDSTLKIQPAKLEDSAVYLCASSLGMNTEAFFGQGTRLTVV.

This clone was seen only a few times. The chain carries TRBV7-9 and TRBJ1-2, with unresolved D. With 1 base removed from V and 6 bases from J, the gap between germline ends came to 9 bases. Per the germline V gene, CDR1 is SEHNR and CDR2 is FQNEAQ (reference sequence). The CDR3 is 13 amino acids. In nucleotides, the CDR3 is TGTGCCAGCAGCTTAGATGGCGGGGATGGCTACACCTTC. Translated: CASSLDGGDGYTF.